This passage covers 16 T cell receptor beta chains from one sample sequenced in a study of T cells in Graves' hyperthyroidism and ophthalmopathy. RNA transcripts served as the template for amplifying TCR beta CDR3 regions. HTBI primers drove first-round RT-PCR of the TCR CDR3. MiXCR was run by TCRdb on the multiplex PCR reads, yielding one entry per CDR3 protein. The sample contains roughly 580,000 distinct CDR3 sequences, approximately 14% of which appear only once. Sequencing used blood. The receptors come from a woman younger than 45 with Graves' hyperthyroidism that later progressed to Graves' ophthalmopathy.

A note on this clonotype: This may be a read error: a much more frequent sequence differs by one nucleotide. The chain links TRBV5-1 to TRBJ1-4; no clear D gene. Between the trimmed V and J ends, which lost 6 bases and 8 bases, there was a span of 20 bases. This CDR3 spans 15 amino acids. Germline loops: CDR1 SGHRS, CDR2 YFSETQ. CDR3 nucleotide sequence: TGCGCCAGCATCTCAGAGGGCAGGAAGGAGGAAAAACTGTTTTTT. It specifies CASISEGRKEEKLFF.

This clonotype was counted many times. The rearrangement joins TRBV19 to TRBJ2-5, with 7 bases aligning to TRBD1. Trimming removed 6 bases from V and 0 bases from J; junction bases left unmatched: 1. Germline V gene sequence: CDR1 LNHDA, CDR2 SQIVND (reference sequence). CDR3 size: 13 residues. CDR3 region: CASSGTDQETQYF. As DNA, the CDR3 is TGTGCCAGTAGCGGGACAGACCAAGAGACCCAGTACTTC.

This clonotype has a count of ten or more. The chain couples TRBV24-1 to TRBJ2-3, with D possibly being TRBD2 (5 bases). This CDR3 is 14 amino acids long. In germline, CDR1 is KGHDR, CDR2 SFDVKD. V lost 2 bases to trimming and J lost 0 bases, with 5 bases between them. CDR3 in amino acids: CATSDWTSTDTQYF. Here the CDR3 DNA reads TGTGCCACCAGTGATTGGACTAGCACAGATACGCAGTATTTT.

This clonotype was detected ten times or more. The rearrangement joins TRBV9 to TRBJ1-1; a possible D gene is TRBD1 (6 bases). CDR1 and CDR2 (germline): SGDLS, YYNGEE. This CDR3 is 17 amino acids long. Deletions cut 4 bases from V and 1 base from J, with 20 bases between. The CDR3 coding sequence is TGTGCCAGCAGCCCCCCCGGGGGCGAGATATGGAACACTGAAGCTTTCTTT. Translating it yields CASSPPGGEIWNTEAFF.

The chain has TRBV30 and TRBJ1-3; 8 bases line up with TRBD1. V lost 4 bases, J lost 0 bases, and 5 bases stayed unmatched. The CDR3 has 15 residues. From germline, CDR1 is GTSNPN and CDR2 SVGIG (reference sequence). In DNA, the CDR3 is TGTGCCTGGAAACAGGGGGGTATCTCTGGAAACACCATATATTTT. It specifies CAWKQGGISGNTIYF.

Comments on this clonotype: With a much larger clone just one base away, this may be a read error. This chain uses TRBV28 with TRBJ1-1; 8 bases map to TRBD1. This CDR3 contains 15 residues. V shed 4 bases, J shed 13 bases, and the junction held 17 bases outside the gene matches. Germline CDR1 MDHEN, CDR2 SYDVKM. CDR3 nucleotide sequence: TGTGCCAGCAGTTCACAGGGGGGACAGGACCTGACCGGTTTCTTT. This codes for CASSSQGGQDLTGFF.

This clonotype was counted at least ten times. The genes are TRBV7-9 and TRBJ1-2; D uncertain. CDR3 length: 13 amino acids. V was cut by 1 base and J by 4 bases, with 7 bases left in between. CDR1 and CDR2 from the germline V gene are SEHNR and FQNEAQ (reference sequence). The CDR3 region is CASSLEQSYGYTF. The CDR3 region has the DNA TGTGCCAGCAGCTTAGAACAGAGCTATGGCTACACCTTC.

This clonotype came up many times. The chain employs TRBV11-2 and TRBJ2-1; no clear D. The CDR3 extends over 15 amino acids. The ends were cut back, 4 bases at V and 3 bases at J, with 13 bases in the middle. The germline CDR1 and CDR2 sequences are SGHAT and FQNNGV. The CDR3 DNA sequence: TGTGCCAGCAGCTCGTCGGCCGAACACTACAATGAGCAGTTCTTC. Its protein product is CASSSSAEHYNEQFF.

The table lists this clonotype with a few counts. The chain joins TRBV18 to TRBJ1-1, with a possible D match to TRBD1 (5 bases). Between the trimmed V and J ends, which lost 2 bases and 12 bases, there was a span of 13 bases. Per the germline V gene, CDR1 is KGHSH and CDR2 is LQKENI. This CDR3 is built from 12 residues. CDR3 nucleotides: TGTGCCAGCTCACCAGCAGGGTTCGGAACTTTCTTT. Amino acids: CASSPAGFGTFF.

This clonotype has a count of ten or more. V usage is TRBV5-1 and J usage is TRBJ1-3; the D gene is possibly TRBD1 (5 bases). The V end lost 2 bases, the J end lost 0 bases, and 9 bases lay between the germline ends. The CDR3 runs 15 residues. Germline CDR1 is SGHRS and CDR2 is YFSETQ. CDR3: CASSLDTGSGNTIYF. CDR3 sequence (DNA): TGCGCCAGCAGCTTAGATACAGGCTCTGGAAACACCATATATTTT.

This clonotype was recorded many times. The V call is TRBV6-1, the J call TRBJ2-2; 10 positions match TRBD2. The CDR3 is 17 residues long. Germline V gene sequence: CDR1 MNHNS, CDR2 SASEGT. The V and J ends lost 6 bases and 0 bases, in that order; junction bases with no gene match: 7. The CDR3 region is CASSQTGLATNTGELFF. The CDR3 DNA follows: TGTGCCAGCAGCCAAACGGGACTAGCGACGAACACCGGGGAGCTGTTTTTT.

This clonotype was detected ten times or more. The rearrangement links TRBV27 to TRBJ1-2, with D possibly being TRBD1 (6 bases). Trimming took 2 bases from V and 6 from J, leaving 13 bases between them. CDR1 MNHEY and CDR2 SMNVEV come from the germline V gene (reference sequence). The length of the CDR3 is 14 residues. The CDR3 loop reads CASSLRGAPHGYTF. In nucleotides, the CDR3 is TGTGCCAGCAGTTTAAGGGGGGCCCCTCATGGCTACACCTTC.

This clonotype was seen at least ten times. The CDR3 sequence: CASSLGGRPDTQYF. The CDR3 DNA reads TGTGCCAGCAGCTTAGGAGGGAGGCCAGATACGCAGTATTTT. The V and J genes are TRBV7-2 and TRBJ2-3; the D gene is possibly TRBD2 (6 bases). The CDR3 extends over 14 amino acids. Trimming took 1 base from V and 4 from J, leaving 9 bases between them. Looked up from germline, CDR1 is SGHTA and CDR2 is FQGNSA.

This clonotype was seen ten or more times. The V gene is TRBV29-1, the J gene TRBJ2-1; D tentatively reads TRBD1 or TRBD2 (5 bases each). V dropped 4 bases and J dropped 0 bases, with 10 bases sitting between them. From germline, CDR1 is SQVTM and CDR2 ANQGSEA. There are 14 residues in the CDR3. The CDR3 is CSVVEGSSYNEQFF. The CDR3 DNA is TGCAGCGTTGTAGAGGGGAGCTCCTACAATGAGCAGTTCTTC.

This rearrangement joins TRBV7-8 to TRBJ1-5; a possible D gene is TRBD1 (6 bases). Between the trimmed V and J ends, which lost 5 bases and 3 bases, there was a span of 17 bases. The germline V gene has CDR1 SGHVS and CDR2 FQNEAQ. This CDR3 spans 16 amino acids. DNA of the CDR3: TGTGCCAGCAGCCCCCTAGGGGGGGAAACCAATCAGCCCCAGCATTTT. Protein sequence: CASSPLGGETNQPQHF.

The chain uses TRBV6-1 and TRBJ2-3; TRBD2 agrees at 8 bases. Germline V gene lookup returns CDR1 MNHNS and CDR2 SASEGT. The CDR3 consists of 14 residues. The CDR3 region has the DNA TGTGGGCAATCTATAGCGGGAATCACAGATACGCAGTATTTT. Its protein is CGQSIAGITDTQYF.